Listed here are 17 T cell receptor beta chains from one sample, sequenced in a study of T cell repertoires in cytomegalovirus infection. Antigen specificity for these receptors is unknown. Each CDR3 protein gets one entry after TCRdb re-called the reads with MiXCR. This sample yields 450,000 to 600,000 distinct CDR3 sequences, of which roughly a third are seen a single time; roughly 16% belongs to the top ten. Sequenced material: cultured PBMCs, taken from culture after CMV antigen stimulation. The source is a human donor in good health (CMV status not recorded). Some clones in this sample may be carry-over from other donors' samples.

The V and J genes are TRBV9 and TRBJ2-1, with TRBD2 identical over 14 bases. This CDR3 comprises 17 residues. V was pared by 3 bases and J by 4 bases, with 6 bases of the junction left unmatched. Germline values: CDR1 SGDLS, CDR2 YYNGEE. CDR3 nucleotides: TGTGCCAGCAGCGCGAGGACTAGCGGGAGGCTGTACAATGAGCAGTTCTTC. This gives the protein CASSARTSGRLYNEQFF.

This chain connects TRBV6-4 to TRBJ2-2; D remains unclear. V lost 0 bases, J lost 1 base, and 9 bases lay in between. The CDR3 extends over 16 amino acids. The germline gives CDR1 MRHNA, CDR2 SNTAGT. As DNA, the CDR3 is TGTGCCAGCAGTGACTCAAAAGCACAGAACACCGGGGAGCTGTTTTTT. Its protein is CASSDSKAQNTGELFF.

This chain links TRBV10-3 with TRBJ1-1; a possible D gene is TRBD1 (5 bases). The CDR3 spans 13 residues. Germline assignment: CDR1 ENHRY and CDR2 SYGVKD. V lost 7 bases and J lost 1, with 10 bases in between. The CDR3 sequence is CAITGTANTEAFF. CDR3 nucleotide sequence: TGTGCCATCACTGGGACTGCGAACACTGAAGCTTTCTTT.

This clonotype came up many times. DNA of the CDR3: TGTGCCAGCAGTCCCCGGACAGGCGTCAACGAGCAGTACGTC. Translated: CASSPRTGVNEQYV. The chain combines TRBV27 with TRBJ2-7, with TRBD1 identical over 7 bases. This CDR3 is built from 14 residues. J gave up 5 bases and V 5 bases, and 9 bases lay outside the gene matches. Germline V gives CDR1 MNHEY, CDR2 SMNVEV (reference sequence).

This clonotype showed up just a few times. V is TRBV29-1 and J is TRBJ2-5; tentative D call: TRBD2 (6 bases). Per the germline V gene, CDR1 is SQVTM and CDR2 is ANQGSEA. This CDR3 comprises 14 residues. Trimming shortened V by 5 bases and J by 10 bases, and 23 bases separated the two germline ends. In nucleotides, the CDR3 is TGCAGCGTTCCAAATAGGGACTTTCCGAATTACCAGTACTTC. It specifies CSVPNRDFPNYQYF.

This clonotype was observed a handful of times. This rearrangement joins TRBV7-2 to TRBJ1-6; a possible D gene is TRBD1 (6 bases). With 2 bases removed from V and 9 bases from J, the gap between germline ends came to 17 bases. CDR3 length: 16 residues. The germline CDR1 and CDR2 sequences are SGHTA and FQGNSA. The CDR3 DNA reads TGTGCCAGCAGCTTATCCGGGACACAGGGCGGTTCACCCCTCCACTTT. This gives the protein CASSLSGTQGGSPLHF.

This clonotype was seen repeatedly, ten times or more. The gene calls are TRBV7-9 and TRBJ1-5, with a weak D call TRBD1 (5 bases). V was pared by 8 bases and J by 6 bases, with 17 bases between. The V gene's germline CDR1 is SEHNR and CDR2 FQNEAQ (reference sequence). This CDR3 region has 14 residues. DNA for the CDR3: TGTGCCAGCGGTACAGGATCCCCGGGTCAGCCCCAGCATTTT. Protein: CASGTGSPGQPQHF.

This clonotype was counted between two and nine times. The chain carries TRBV7-2 and TRBJ2-3; 7 bases are a match to TRBD1. The CDR3 sequence is 14 residues long. Looked up from germline, CDR1 is SGHTA and CDR2 is FQGNSA. Trimming cost V 1 base and J 15 bases; bases outside gene matches: 13. This CDR3 is CASSLGGYEGAVYF. CDR3 sequence (DNA): TGTGCCAGCAGCTTAGGTGGCTATGAGGGGGCAGTCTATTTT.

This clonotype was observed a few times. The rearrangement uses TRBV7-3 and TRBJ2-4; D gene uncertain. The germline V and J ends were trimmed by 5 bases and 9 bases, with 14 bases remaining between them. Per the germline V gene, CDR1 is SGHTA and CDR2 is FQGTGA. This CDR3 has 13 amino acids. This CDR3 is CASSLAPVGIQYF. CDR3 in DNA: TGTGCCAGCAGCCTTGCCCCGGTGGGCATTCAGTACTTC.

In this sample, this clonotype turned up many times. V gene TRBV7-2 combines with J gene TRBJ2-2; D perhaps matches TRBD1 (5 bases). CDR1 SGHTA and CDR2 FQGNSA come from the germline V gene. The CDR3 covers 15 residues. The V and J ends lost 1 base and 5 bases respectively, with 11 bases between them. CDR3 DNA: TGTGCCAGCAGCTTAGTTGCAGGGCGAACCGGGGAGCTGTTTTTT. Its translation: CASSLVAGRTGELFF.

This clonotype was seen at least ten times. This rearrangement joins TRBV7-8 to TRBJ1-2, with TRBD1 as a possible D gene (6 bases). The ends were cut back, 5 bases at V and 3 bases at J, with 13 bases in the middle. The germline gives CDR1 SGHVS, CDR2 FQNEAQ. The CDR3 extends over 14 amino acids. The chain's CDR3 is CASSLLSGDYGYTF. The CDR3 DNA sequence: TGTGCCAGCAGCCTCCTTTCAGGGGACTATGGCTACACCTTC.

The chain employs TRBV7-8 and TRBJ2-1; 10 positions match TRBD2. The CDR3 totals 18 residues. Germline CDR1 and CDR2: SGHVS and FQNEAQ. V shed 0 bases, J shed 3 bases, and the junction held 8 bases outside the gene matches. DNA for the CDR3: TGTGCCAGCAGCTTAGCGAGCCTAGCGGGAGATTTCTACAATGAGCAGTTCTTC. Residues: CASSLASLAGDFYNEQFF.

The rearrangement uses TRBV10-3 and TRBJ1-2; D not resolved. The CDR3 runs to 14 residues. Trimming pared 2 bases from V and 8 bases from J, leaving 15 bases between. Germline CDR1 ENHRY, CDR2 SYGVKD. The CDR3 here is CAISEGRRETGYTF. CDR3 coding DNA: TGTGCCATCAGTGAGGGCAGGAGAGAGACGGGCTACACCTTC.

This clonotype turned up a few times. This chain uses TRBV7-2 with TRBJ2-1; 8 bases line up with TRBD2. The CDR3 length is 13 residues. Trimming removed 9 bases from V and 8 bases from J; junction bases left unmatched: 9. CDR1 and CDR2 (germline): SGHTA, FQGNSA. CDR3 protein: CASAAGARDEQFF. Written as DNA, the CDR3 is TGTGCCAGTGCAGCGGGAGCACGGGATGAGCAGTTCTTC.

In DNA form, the CDR3 reads TGTGCCACCAGCACTGGACATGTTGGGGTGACCCAGTACTTC. Amino acid sequence: CATSTGHVGVTQYF. The chain combines TRBV15 with TRBJ2-5; maybe TRBD1 (5 bases). This CDR3 contains 14 residues. The V end was cut by 4 bases, the J end by 7 bases, with 16 bases between. Germline V CDR1 and CDR2: LNHNV, YYDKDF (reference sequence).

The V and J genes are TRBV14 and TRBJ2-5; the match to TRBD2 covers 13 bases. Germline V gives CDR1 SGHDN, CDR2 FVKESK. V was clipped by 3 bases and J by 5 bases; unmatched bases: 12. The CDR3 runs 18 residues. The CDR3 spells CASSQGLAGPLPEETQYF. CDR3 DNA sequence: TGTGCCAGCAGCCAGGGACTAGCGGGACCTCTCCCGGAGGAGACCCAGTACTTC.

This clonotype was seen repeatedly, ten times or more. This chain joins TRBV7-2 and TRBJ2-2; 10 bases align to TRBD1. This CDR3 region has 15 residues. V shed 5 bases, J shed 10 bases, and the junction held 10 bases outside the gene matches. Germline lookup yields CDR1 SGHTA and CDR2 FQGNSA. CDR3 DNA sequence: TGTGCCAGCAGCCTTCCGGGACAGGGGTGGTTGGAGCTGTTTTTT. It translates to CASSLPGQGWLELFF.